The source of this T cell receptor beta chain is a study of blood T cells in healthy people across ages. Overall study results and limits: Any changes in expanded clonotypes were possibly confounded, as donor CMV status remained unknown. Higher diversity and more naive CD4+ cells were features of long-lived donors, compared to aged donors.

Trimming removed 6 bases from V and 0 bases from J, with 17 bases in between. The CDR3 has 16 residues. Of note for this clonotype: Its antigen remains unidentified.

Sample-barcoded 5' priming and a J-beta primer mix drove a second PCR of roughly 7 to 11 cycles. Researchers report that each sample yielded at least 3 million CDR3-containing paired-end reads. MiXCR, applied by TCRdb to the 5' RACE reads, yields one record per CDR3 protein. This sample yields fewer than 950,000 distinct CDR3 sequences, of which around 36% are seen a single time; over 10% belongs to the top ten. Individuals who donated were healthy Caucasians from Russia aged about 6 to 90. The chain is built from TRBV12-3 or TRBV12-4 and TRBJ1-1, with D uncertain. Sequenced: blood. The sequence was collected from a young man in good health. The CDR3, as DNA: TGTGCCAGCAGCCACGGCGCGGGCAGCTTGAACACTGAAGCTTTCTTT. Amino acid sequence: CASSHGAGSLNTEAFF.